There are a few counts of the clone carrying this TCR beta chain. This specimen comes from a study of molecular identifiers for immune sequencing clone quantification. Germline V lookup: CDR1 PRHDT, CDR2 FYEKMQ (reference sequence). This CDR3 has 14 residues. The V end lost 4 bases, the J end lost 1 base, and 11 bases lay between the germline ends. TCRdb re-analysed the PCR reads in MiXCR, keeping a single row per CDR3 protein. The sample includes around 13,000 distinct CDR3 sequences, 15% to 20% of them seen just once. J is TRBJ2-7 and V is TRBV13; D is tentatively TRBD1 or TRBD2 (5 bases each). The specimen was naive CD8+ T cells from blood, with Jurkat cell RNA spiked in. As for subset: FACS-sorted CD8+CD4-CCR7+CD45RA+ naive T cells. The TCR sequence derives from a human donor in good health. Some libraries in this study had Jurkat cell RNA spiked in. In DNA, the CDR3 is TGTGCCAGCAGCTCGGGGCGGGTATCCTACGAGCAGTACTTC. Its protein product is CASSSGRVSYEQYF.